The clone carrying this TCR beta chain has only a few counts. Its antigen is undetermined. In TCRdb, the 5' RACE reads were re-called with MiXCR into one record per CDR3 protein. The table lists 550,000 to 700,000 distinct CDR3 sequences, over 8.5% of them singletons. Healthy Caucasian donors formed the entire cohort. This record belongs to a study of identical twins. Overall study results and limits: Alpha sequences that were out-of-frame and twin-shared showed an excess of low generation probability. Out-of-frame beta chain sequences displayed weaker excess sharing between twins.

The CDR3 covers 13 residues. In germline, CDR1 is SGHTA, CDR2 FQGTGA. V was pared by 2 bases and J by 4 bases, with 8 bases between. The data also belong to a second study, concerning yellow fever vaccine responses in identical twins.

The sequence was collected from a woman between 18 and 30 years old in good health. V gene TRBV7-3 combines with J gene TRBJ2-5; TRBD1 might be the D (5 bases). The sequencing input was PBMCs. The CDR3 loop is CASSLGRVETQYF. In DNA, the CDR3 is TGTGCCAGCAGCTTAGGCAGGGTAGAGACCCAGTACTTC.